A single sample gave rise to the 30 T cell receptor beta chains below, sequenced in a study of blood T cell repertoires in COVID-19. The repertoire was sequenced with immunoSEQ multiplex PCR; TCRdb's copy has only in-frame clones and lacks some. The sample contains approximately 230,000 clones, about 80% of which appear only once. Sequencing input: PBMCs or T cells enriched from blood (not recorded which). Receptor source: a man between 40 and 49 years old who had recovered from COVID-19.

DNA of the CDR3: TGTGCCAGCAGCTTAAGCGAAGACTCCTACACTGAAGCTTTCTTT. As protein: CASSLSEDSYTEAFF. This rearrangement joins TRBV7-3 to TRBJ1-1; D call uncertain. This CDR3 comprises 15 residues. Germline V CDR1 and CDR2: SGHTA, FQGTGA. Trimming left V 1 base short and J 3 bases short, with 12 bases between.

The J gene is TRBJ1-1, the V gene TRBV3-1 (or the pseudogene TRBV3-2); TRBD1 might be the D (6 bases). This CDR3 has 13 amino acids. V lost 8 bases to trimming and J lost 4 bases, with 14 bases between them. The germline V gene encodes CDR1 LGHDT and CDR2 YNNKEL (reference sequence). CDR3 region: CASQARGSTEAFF. For the CDR3, the DNA is TGTGCCAGCCAAGCCAGGGGATCCACTGAAGCTTTCTTT.

The chain uses TRBV9 and TRBJ2-1, with 8 bases aligning to TRBD1. Per germline, CDR1 SGDLS and CDR2 YYNGEE. This CDR3 has 15 amino acids. Trimming removed 3 bases from V and 8 bases from J; junction bases left unmatched: 10. The CDR3 spells CASSARTGFGYEQFF. The CDR3, as DNA: TGTGCCAGCAGCGCCCGGACAGGGTTTGGCTATGAGCAGTTCTTC.

J is TRBJ2-7 and V is TRBV6-2 or TRBV6-3; TRBD1 agrees at 7 bases. The junction had 5 bases not matched to a gene; V was cut back by 2 bases and J by 4 bases. The CDR3 runs 14 residues. In germline, CDR1 is MNHEY, CDR2 SVGEGT. CDR3 protein: CASSYQGQKYEQYF. The CDR3 nucleotides read TGTGCCAGCAGTTACCAGGGACAGAAGTACGAGCAGTACTTC.

This clone was observed a single time. The chain uses TRBV14 and TRBJ2-3; D gene unclear. From germline, CDR1 is SGHDN and CDR2 FVKESK. The CDR3 contains 16 residues. V lost 4 bases, J lost 0 bases, and 14 bases lay in between. CDR3 loop: CASSPLQTGSTDTQYF. Here the CDR3 DNA reads TGTGCCAGCAGCCCCCTCCAGACGGGTAGCACAGATACGCAGTATTTT.

The chain joins TRBV5-1 to TRBJ2-6; possibly TRBD1 for D (6 bases). The CDR3 length is 17 residues. V was clipped by 2 bases and J by 3 bases, with 15 bases between them. Germline V gives CDR1 SGHRS, CDR2 YFSETQ. CDR3 DNA: TGCGCCAGCAGCTTCTCATTAACAGGGTATGGGGCCAACGTCCTGACTTTC. Translating it yields CASSFSLTGYGANVLTF.

V and J are TRBV11-1 and TRBJ1-1, with 8 nucleotides matching TRBD1. The CDR3 is 16 amino acids. CDR1 SGHAT and CDR2 FQDESV come from the germline V gene (reference sequence). J gave up 3 bases and V 5 bases, and 11 bases lay outside the gene matches. CDR3 loop: CASSPKDRVWDTEAFF. The CDR3 DNA is TGTGCCAGCAGCCCGAAGGACAGGGTTTGGGACACTGAAGCTTTCTTT.

The chain joins TRBV7-9 to TRBJ1-6; TRBD1 might be the D (6 bases). This CDR3 has 14 residues. Germline V gene lookup returns CDR1 SEHNR and CDR2 FQNEAQ (reference sequence). Between the trimmed V and J ends, which lost 2 bases and 7 bases, there was a span of 9 bases. The CDR3 loop is CASSLHQGNSPLHF. CDR3 sequence (DNA): TGTGCCAGCAGCTTACACCAGGGGAATTCACCCCTCCACTTT.

The chain combines TRBV9 with TRBJ2-2, with 7 bases aligning to TRBD2. The length of the CDR3 is 14 residues. The trim removed 2 bases at V and 5 bases at J, leaving 3 bases unmatched. CDR1 and CDR2 from the germline V gene are SGDLS and YYNGEE. CDR3 DNA: TGTGCCAGCAGCGTTGCGGGGGAGACCGGGGAGCTGTTTTTT. This sequence encodes CASSVAGETGELFF.

The genes are TRBV3-1 (or the pseudogene TRBV3-2) and TRBJ1-1, with TRBD1 identical over 7 bases. Trimming at V came to 7 bases and at J to 4 bases, leaving 9 bases not matched to a gene. In germline, CDR1 is LGHDT, CDR2 YNNKEL (reference sequence). CDR3 length: 14 residues. Here the CDR3 reads CASKKGAEGTEAFF. Written as DNA, the CDR3 is TGTGCCAGCAAAAAGGGGGCCGAGGGCACTGAAGCTTTCTTT.

The chain employs TRBV19 and TRBJ1-1; D is possibly TRBD1 (6 bases). V was shortened by 7 bases and J by 5 bases, with 14 bases between the two germline ends. CDR1 and CDR2 from the germline V gene are LNHDA and SQIVND (reference sequence). CDR3 size: 13 residues. As DNA, the CDR3 is TGTGCCAGTACCGATAGGGGGAGAACTGAAGCTTTCTTT. It specifies CASTDRGRTEAFF. The full variable domain, completed using reference TRBV19 and TRBJ1-1, is DGGITQSPKYLFRKEGQNVTLSCEQNLNHDAMYWYRQDPGQGLRLIYYSQIVNDFQKGDIAEGYSVSREKKESFPLTVTSAQKNPTAFYLCASTDRGRTEAFFGQGTRLTVV.

V is TRBV21-1 and J is TRBJ2-5; the D segment call TRBD1 is taken from the table without a DNA check. TRBV21-1 counts as a pseudogene. The CDR3 covers 16 residues. The CDR3 coding sequence is TGTGCCAGCAGCAAAGGGGACAGGGGGCGCGTGGAGACCCAGTACTTC. This translates into CASSKGDRGRVETQYF.

V gene TRBV3-1 (or the pseudogene TRBV3-2) combines with J gene TRBJ1-5; 8 bases line up with TRBD1. Germline V gene lookup returns CDR1 LGHDT and CDR2 YNNKEL (reference sequence). The CDR3 extends over 14 amino acids. V was clipped by 6 bases and J by 7 bases; unmatched bases: 8. CDR3 sequence (DNA): TGTGCCAGCAGTTCGGACAGGGAGGTCCAGCCCCAGCATTTT. Its protein product is CASSSDREVQPQHF.

J is TRBJ1-5 and V is TRBV28; 8 nucleotides agree with TRBD1. V was pared by 3 bases and J by 4 bases, with 2 bases of the junction left unmatched. Germline loops: CDR1 MDHEN, CDR2 SYDVKM. The CDR3 is 14 amino acids. The CDR3 DNA reads as TGTGCCAGCAGTTTGGACAGGGAGAATCAGCCCCAGCATTTT. This translates into CASSLDRENQPQHF.

This chain joins TRBV24-1 and TRBJ2-1; D is ambiguous. This CDR3 contains 16 residues. V lost 4 bases to trimming and J lost 2 bases, with 14 bases between them. Per the germline V gene, CDR1 is KGHDR and CDR2 is SFDVKD. The CDR3 DNA is TGTGCCACCAGTGACATACAGTCACCCACCTACAATGAGCAGTTCTTC. As protein: CATSDIQSPTYNEQFF.

The V call is TRBV30, the J call TRBJ1-5, with D unresolved. CDR3 size: 15 residues. CDR1 is GTSNPN, CDR2 SVGIG, per germline (reference sequence). V lost 4 bases and J 0 bases, leaving 13 bases between the germline ends. Written as DNA, the CDR3 is TGTGCCTGGAAACCGGCGGGAACTAGCAATCAGCCCCAGCATTTT. Its protein is CAWKPAGTSNQPQHF. The full variable domain, rest sourced from reference TRBV30 and TRBJ1-5, is SQTIHQWPATLVQPVGSPLSLECTVEGTSNPNLYWYRQAAGRGLQLLFYSVGIGQISSEVPQNLSASRPQDRQFILSSKKLLLSDSGFYLCAWKPAGTSNQPQHFGDGTRLSIL.

The chain is built from TRBV9 and TRBJ1-1; the D is unclear. CDR3 length equals 14 residues. V lost 0 bases and J lost 3, with 9 bases in between. CDR1 is SGDLS and CDR2 is YYNGEE in the germline V gene. As DNA, the CDR3 is TGTGCCAGCAGCGTAGGACCGCGGGACACTGAAGCTTTCTTT. Protein sequence: CASSVGPRDTEAFF.

The rearrangement joins TRBV27 to TRBJ2-1; 13 bases line up with TRBD2. This CDR3 region has 15 residues. CDR1 is MNHEY and CDR2 is SMNVEV in the germline V gene (reference sequence). V shed 6 bases and J 7 bases; nucleotides not matched to a gene: 6. The CDR3 sequence is CASSLTSGGVNEQFF. CDR3 DNA: TGTGCCAGCAGCCTTACTAGCGGGGGGGTAAATGAGCAGTTCTTC.

The rearrangement joins TRBV9 to TRBJ2-7; 9 bases align to TRBD1. Trimming at V came to 3 bases and at J to 7 bases, leaving 11 bases not matched to a gene. This CDR3 spans 15 amino acids. Germline V CDR1 and CDR2: SGDLS, YYNGEE. This CDR3 reads CASSETGTGYREQYF. CDR3 sequence (DNA): TGTGCCAGCAGCGAGACCGGGACAGGGTACAGGGAGCAGTACTTC.

This clone was recorded once. The rearrangement joins TRBV4-1 to TRBJ2-7; possible D gene TRBD1, 8 bases. This CDR3 spans 22 amino acids. CDR1 is MGHRA, CDR2 YSYEKL, per germline. V was pared by 4 bases and J by 7 bases, with 41 bases between. CDR3 loop: CASSRHYTGQADRNGRSVEQYF. The CDR3 nucleotides read TGCGCCAGCAGCCGGCATTATACGGGACAGGCCGACCGGAACGGGAGGTCGGTTGAGCAGTACTTC.

This clone was counted a single time. V is TRBV9 and J is TRBJ2-1; 7 bases fit TRBD2. CDR1 is SGDLS and CDR2 is YYNGEE in the germline V gene. CDR3 length equals 15 residues. V was pared by 7 bases and J by 5 bases, with 12 bases of the junction left unmatched. The CDR3 sequence is CASSLPLAADNEQFF. The CDR3, as DNA: TGTGCCAGCTCTTTACCCCTAGCGGCAGACAATGAGCAGTTCTTC. Full variable domain (rest looked up from reference TRBV9 and TRBJ2-1): DSGVTQTPKHLITATGQRVTLRCSPRSGDLSVYWYQQSLDQGLQFLIQYYNGEERAKGNILERFSAQQFPDLHSELNLSSLELGDSALYFCASSLPLAADNEQFFGPGTRLTVL.

The chain joins TRBV19 to TRBJ2-1; 8 positions match TRBD2. The ends lost 6 bases at V and 4 bases at J; junction bases unmatched: 8. The germline V gene has CDR1 LNHDA and CDR2 SQIVND (reference sequence). This CDR3 is built from 15 residues. As DNA, the CDR3 is TGTGCCAGTAGACCTCGGCGGGGGGCTTACAATGAGCAGTTCTTC. Protein: CASRPRRGAYNEQFF. Filled out from reference TRBV19 and TRBJ2-1, the complete variable domain reads DGGITQSPKYLFRKEGQNVTLSCEQNLNHDAMYWYRQDPGQGLRLIYYSQIVNDFQKGDIAEGYSVSREKKESFPLTVTSAQKNPTAFYLCASRPRRGAYNEQFFGPGTRLTVL.

The gene calls are TRBV9 and TRBJ2-2; 7 nucleotides line up with TRBD2. The V gene end was trimmed by 2 bases and the J gene end by 0 bases; junction bases not matched to a gene: 7. The germline gives CDR1 SGDLS, CDR2 YYNGEE. The CDR3 has 17 amino acids. CDR3 sequence (DNA): TGTGCCAGCAGCGTGGGGGTTAGCGGGCCGAACACCGGGGAGCTGTTTTTT. This encodes CASSVGVSGPNTGELFF.

The V gene is TRBV28, the J gene TRBJ2-2; possibly TRBD2 for D (5 bases). V lost 6 bases and J lost 6, with 8 bases in between. The CDR3 runs to 12 residues. Per the germline V gene, CDR1 is MDHEN and CDR2 is SYDVKM. CDR3 residues: CASRLGAGELFF. CDR3 bases: TGTGCCAGCAGGCTCGGGGCCGGGGAGCTGTTTTTT.

This sequence joins TRBV6-6 and TRBJ2-7; the D gene is possibly TRBD2 (6 bases). The CDR3 has 14 residues. Germline assignment: CDR1 MNHNY and CDR2 SVGAGI (reference sequence). The ends were cut back, 7 bases at V and 5 bases at J, with 18 bases in the middle. CDR3 sequence reads: CASTEAGRSDEQYF. For the CDR3, the DNA is TGTGCCAGCACCGAAGCCGGGAGATCGGACGAGCAGTACTTC.

The chain couples TRBV6-2 or TRBV6-3 to TRBJ1-2; D is uncertain. The V end was cut by 0 bases, the J end by 1 base, with 9 bases between. CDR1 and CDR2 from the germline V gene are MNHEY and SVGEGT. CDR3 length: 15 residues. The CDR3 sequence is CASSYSGVGNYGYTF. The CDR3 DNA reads as TGTGCCAGCAGTTACTCGGGCGTCGGTAACTATGGCTACACCTTC.

This clone was observed a handful of times. The chain links TRBV5-1 to TRBJ2-1; TRBD1 matches at 9 bases. The junction had 6 bases not matched to a gene; V was cut back by 6 bases and J by 5 bases. The length of the CDR3 is 14 residues. Germline-derived CDR1 and CDR2 are SGHRS and YFSETQ. CDR3 nucleotides: TGCGCCAGCACCCTGACAGGGGGAAACAATGAGCAGTTCTTC. Its protein product is CASTLTGGNNEQFF.

This clone was observed a handful of times. J is TRBJ1-5 and V is TRBV15; tentatively, D is TRBD1 (5 bases). The V end lost 0 bases, the J end lost 2 bases, and 11 bases lay between the germline ends. CDR3 length equals 16 residues. Germline CDR1 is LNHNV and CDR2 is YYDKDF (reference sequence). CDR3 coding DNA: TGTGCCACCAGCAGAGATAGGGGTTTTGGCAATCAGCCCCAGCATTTT. Protein product: CATSRDRGFGNQPQHF.

The rearrangement joins TRBV7-3 to TRBJ2-1; TRBD2 matches 7 bases. Losses at the gene ends were 5 bases for V and 4 bases for J; bases not matched to a gene: 5. CDR3 length: 14 amino acids. CDR1 SGHTA and CDR2 FQGTGA come from the germline V gene. CDR3 residues: CASSVGLEYNEQFF. CDR3 nucleotides: TGTGCCAGCAGCGTCGGACTAGAATACAATGAGCAGTTCTTC.

V is TRBV7-2 and J is TRBJ1-3; 9 bases align to TRBD1. Germline assignment: CDR1 SGHTA and CDR2 FQGNSA. The CDR3 sequence is 15 residues long. Unmatched junction bases numbered 4, after V lost 3 bases and J lost 4 bases. CDR3 in DNA: TGTGCCAGCAGCTTCGGACAGGGGCCCGGAAACACCATATATTTT. Translation gives CASSFGQGPGNTIYF.